The source of this TCR beta chain is a study of blood T cell repertoires in COVID-19. In the study overall: The analysed material was cDNA or gDNA that came from T cells, B-cell-depleted T cells, or PBMCs.

Germline-derived CDR1 and CDR2 are SQVTM and ANQGSEA. Germline trimming cut 6 bases from V and 7 bases from J; bases unmatched to any gene: 9. The CDR3 runs to 13 residues. Profiling relied on immunoSEQ multiplex PCR, and the TCRdb table lists in-frame clones only, not all of them. The sample consists of about 120,000 clones, more than 80% of them appearing once. The receptor comes from a man between 65 and 85 years old with active or convalescent COVID-19. J is TRBJ1-1 and V is TRBV29-1; 9 nucleotides line up with TRBD1. Source material: peripheral blood. CDR3 sequence: CSVRDRVGSEAFF. As DNA, the CDR3 is TGCAGCGTCCGGGACAGGGTGGGTAGTGAAGCTTTCTTT.